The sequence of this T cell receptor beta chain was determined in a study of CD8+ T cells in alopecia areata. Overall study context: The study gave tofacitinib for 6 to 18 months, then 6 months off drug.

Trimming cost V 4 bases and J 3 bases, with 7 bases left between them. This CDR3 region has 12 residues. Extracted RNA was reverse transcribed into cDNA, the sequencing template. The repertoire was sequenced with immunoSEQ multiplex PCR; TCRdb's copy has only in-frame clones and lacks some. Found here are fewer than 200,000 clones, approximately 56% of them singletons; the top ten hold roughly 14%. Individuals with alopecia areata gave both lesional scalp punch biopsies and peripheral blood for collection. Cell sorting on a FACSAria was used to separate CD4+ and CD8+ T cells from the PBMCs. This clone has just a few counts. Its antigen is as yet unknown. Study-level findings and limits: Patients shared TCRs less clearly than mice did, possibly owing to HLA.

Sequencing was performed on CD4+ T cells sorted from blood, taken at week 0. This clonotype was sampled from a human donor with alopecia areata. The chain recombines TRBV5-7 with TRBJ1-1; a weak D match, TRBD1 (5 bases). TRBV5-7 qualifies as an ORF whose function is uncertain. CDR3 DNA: TGTGCCAGCAGCGACAGCCACACTGAAGCTTTCTTT. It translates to CASSDSHTEAFF.